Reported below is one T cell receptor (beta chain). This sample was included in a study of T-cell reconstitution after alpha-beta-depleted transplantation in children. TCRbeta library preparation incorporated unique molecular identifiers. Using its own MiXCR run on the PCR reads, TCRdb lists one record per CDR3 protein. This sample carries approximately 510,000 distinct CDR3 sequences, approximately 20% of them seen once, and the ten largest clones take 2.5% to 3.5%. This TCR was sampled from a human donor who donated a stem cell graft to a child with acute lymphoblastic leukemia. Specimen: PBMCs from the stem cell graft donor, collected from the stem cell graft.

CDR3 nucleotide sequence: TGTGCCAGCAGATGGTGGACTAGCGGGTGGGTTGAGCAGTTCTTC. Encoded protein: CASRWWTSGWVEQFF. The J gene is TRBJ2-1, the V gene TRBV5-6; 11 nucleotides match TRBD2. In germline, CDR1 is SGHDT, CDR2 YYEEEE. V dropped 5 bases and J dropped 9; count of bases not matched to a gene: 10. This CDR3 has 15 amino acids.